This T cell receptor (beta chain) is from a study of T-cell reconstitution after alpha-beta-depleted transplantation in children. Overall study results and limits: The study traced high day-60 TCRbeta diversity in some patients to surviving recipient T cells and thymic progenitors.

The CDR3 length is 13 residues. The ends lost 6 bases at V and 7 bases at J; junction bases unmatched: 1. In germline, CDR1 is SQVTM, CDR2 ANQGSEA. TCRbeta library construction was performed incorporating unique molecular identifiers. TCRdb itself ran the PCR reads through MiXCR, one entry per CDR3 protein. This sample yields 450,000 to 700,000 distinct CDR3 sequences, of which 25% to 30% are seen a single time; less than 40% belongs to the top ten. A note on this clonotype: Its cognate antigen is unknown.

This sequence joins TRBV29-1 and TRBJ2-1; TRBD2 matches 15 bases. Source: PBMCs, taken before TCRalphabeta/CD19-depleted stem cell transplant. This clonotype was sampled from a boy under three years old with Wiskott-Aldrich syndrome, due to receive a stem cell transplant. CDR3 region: CSVGTSGRNEQFF. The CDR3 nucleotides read TGCAGCGTGGGGACTAGCGGGAGGAATGAGCAGTTCTTC.